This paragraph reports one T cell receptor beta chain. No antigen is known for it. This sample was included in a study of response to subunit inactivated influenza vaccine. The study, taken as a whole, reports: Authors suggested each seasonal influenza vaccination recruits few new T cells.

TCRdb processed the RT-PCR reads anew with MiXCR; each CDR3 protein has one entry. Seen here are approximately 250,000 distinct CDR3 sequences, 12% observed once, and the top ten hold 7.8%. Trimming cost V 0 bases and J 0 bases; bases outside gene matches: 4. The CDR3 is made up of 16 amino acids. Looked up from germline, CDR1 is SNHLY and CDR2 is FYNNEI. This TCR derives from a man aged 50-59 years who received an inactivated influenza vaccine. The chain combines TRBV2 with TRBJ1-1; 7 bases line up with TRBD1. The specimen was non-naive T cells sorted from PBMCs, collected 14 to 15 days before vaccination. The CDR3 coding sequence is TGTGCCAGCAGTGAAGCTCTACAGGGGATGAACACTGAAGCTTTCTTT. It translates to CASSEALQGMNTEAFF.